This TCR beta chain was found in a study of T-cell reconstitution after alpha-beta-depleted transplantation in children. This CDR3 spans 18 amino acids. The germline V gene encodes CDR1 LGHNA and CDR2 YNFKEQ. V dropped 0 bases and J dropped 1 base, with 16 bases sitting between them. TCRbeta library preparation incorporated unique molecular identifiers. One entry per CDR3 protein results from TCRdb running MiXCR on the PCR reads. Of about 460,000 distinct CDR3 sequences in the sample, 9.5% to 15% were seen once. The table lists this clonotype with many counts. This TCR derives from a human donor who donated a stem cell graft to a child with combined immunodeficiency. The sequencing here drew on PBMCs from the stem cell graft donor, taken from the stem cell graft. The chain has TRBV4-2 and TRBJ1-3; D gene unclear. CDR3 in DNA: TGTGCCAGCAGCCAAGACCCCAGTGGCAGGCCTTCTGGAAACACCATATATTTT. This translates into CASSQDPSGRPSGNTIYF.